The 4 T cell receptor beta chains below come from one sample, sequenced in a study of shared clonotypes between healthy human individuals. Measured with immunoSEQ multiplex PCR; TCRdb has only the in-frame clones, and not every one. The profile shows approximately 2.3 million clones, 80% to 95% of them singletons. The specimen was naive CD4+ T cells from PBMCs. As to subset: CD45RA+ positively selected. Source of these receptors: a man aged 18-30 years in good health. Some clones in this sample may be carry-over from other donors' samples.

The rearrangement uses TRBV18 and TRBJ2-3; TRBD2 matches 10 bases. J gave up 2 bases and V 1 base, and 3 bases lay outside the gene matches. Germline V gene data show CDR1 as KGHSH and CDR2 as LQKENI. CDR3 size: 16 residues. The CDR3 region is CASSPQREGLTDTQYF. CDR3 in DNA: TGTGCCAGCTCACCACAGCGGGAGGGCCTCACAGATACGCAGTATTTT.

The chain recombines TRBV11-2 with TRBJ1-3, with D uncertain. The germline CDR1 and CDR2 sequences are SGHAT and FQNNGV. V lost 4 bases and J lost 0, with 7 bases in between. This CDR3 spans 14 amino acids. The CDR3 reads CASSSQYSGNTIYF. CDR3 nucleotides: TGTGCCAGCAGCTCACAGTACTCTGGAAACACCATATATTTT.

The J gene is TRBJ2-3, the V gene TRBV7-8, with D maybe TRBD2 (6 bases). Germline V gene lookup returns CDR1 SGHVS and CDR2 FQNEAQ. V lost 6 bases and J 4 bases, leaving 11 bases between the germline ends. The CDR3 runs to 13 residues. The CDR3 loop is CASRSREADTQYF. As DNA, the CDR3 is TGTGCCAGCAGGTCAAGGGAGGCAGATACGCAGTATTTT.

The genes are TRBV28 and TRBJ2-7, with D perhaps matching TRBD1 or TRBD2 (5 bases each). Trimming left V 4 bases short and J 0 bases short, with 13 bases between. Germline CDR1 MDHEN, CDR2 SYDVKM. This CDR3 has 15 residues. CDR3 residues: CASSSRAGTSYEQYF. In nucleotides, the CDR3 is TGTGCCAGCAGTTCGCGGGCAGGGACCTCCTACGAGCAGTACTTC.